Each of the 2 T cell receptor beta chains below was sequenced from the same sample in a study of radiation and T cells in renal cell carcinoma. Specified time point: blood 2 weeks post-SBRT. Sample treatment: 15 Gy SBRT to primary tumor, nephrectomy 4 weeks later. Sequencing was performed with immunoSEQ multiplex PCR; in TCRdb, only in-frame clones are kept and a portion is missing. There are 120,000 or so clones in the sample; approximately 85% occur only once, and about 5.3% lies in the top ten. Here the sequenced sample was blood, taken from a patient whose treatment included radiotherapy and nephrectomy. The receptors were gathered from a man aged 50 to 59 with renal cell carcinoma.

The rearrangement uses TRBV13 and TRBJ1-1; TRBD1 matches at 7 bases. Germline CDR1 is PRHDT and CDR2 is FYEKMQ (reference sequence). V was pared by 1 base and J by 0 bases, with 8 bases of the junction left unmatched. The CDR3 is 17 residues long. CDR3 in amino acids: CASSLEGRGDMNTEAFF. In nucleotides, the CDR3 is TGTGCCAGCAGCTTAGAAGGCAGGGGGGACATGAACACTGAAGCTTTCTTT.

The table lists this clone with a count of one. J is TRBJ2-3 and V is TRBV5-4; D possibly matches TRBD1 or TRBD2 (6 bases each). Trimming removed 4 bases at V and 0 bases at J, with 15 bases between. The CDR3 runs 16 residues. CDR1 is SGHNT and CDR2 is YYREEE in the germline V gene (reference sequence). This CDR3 reads CASSPLGGHSTDTQYF. The CDR3 DNA reads as TGTGCCAGCAGCCCCTTGGGGGGCCACAGCACAGATACGCAGTATTTT.